These 29 T cell receptor beta chains were all obtained from the same sample, sequenced in a study of blood T cell repertoires in COVID-19. The assay was immunoSEQ multiplex PCR, and TCRdb's table has in-frame clones only and misses some. The repertoire holds over 200,000 clones, 65% to 90% seen once, with roughly 4.9% in the top ten. Sample: peripheral blood. The source of these receptors is a human donor in a cohort sampled during active COVID-19.

The rearrangement links TRBV10-3 to TRBJ2-3; 10 nucleotides match TRBD1. The CDR3 spans 16 residues. CDR1 is ENHRY, CDR2 SYGVKD, per germline. V dropped 2 bases and J dropped 6; count of bases not matched to a gene: 8. Here the CDR3 reads CAISEPQGQGRDTQYF. The CDR3 DNA sequence: TGTGCCATCAGTGAGCCCCAGGGACAGGGGAGGGATACGCAGTATTTT.

The J gene is TRBJ2-1, the V gene TRBV28, with 12 bases matching TRBD2. The germline gives CDR1 MDHEN, CDR2 SYDVKM. CDR3 length: 17 residues. The ends lost 2 bases at V and 1 base at J; junction bases unmatched: 3. CDR3 amino acids: CASSLGGLAGSYNEQFF. The CDR3 bases are TGTGCCAGCAGTTTAGGGGGACTAGCGGGTTCCTACAATGAGCAGTTCTTC.

This chain uses TRBV27 with TRBJ1-1; 7 nucleotides agree with TRBD1. This CDR3 has 15 residues. CDR1 is MNHEY and CDR2 is SMNVEV in the germline V gene (reference sequence). V shed 5 bases, J shed 10 bases, and the junction held 16 bases outside the gene matches. CDR3 nucleotides: TGTGCCAGCAGTCGAAACGACAGGGTGGCGCGGGGAGCTTTCTTT. It yields the protein CASSRNDRVARGAFF.

The count of this clone is one. The rearrangement uses TRBV4-1 and TRBJ2-7; 12 nucleotides line up with TRBD2. CDR3 length: 19 residues. V gave up 4 bases and J gave up 0 bases; unmatched junction bases: 13. The germline gives CDR1 MGHRA, CDR2 YSYEKL. CDR3 protein: CASSPGELAGGPNSYEQYF. In DNA form, the CDR3 reads TGCGCCAGCAGCCCAGGGGAACTAGCGGGAGGCCCGAACTCCTACGAGCAGTACTTC.

In regard to this clone: Additional DNA sequences in this sample encode the identical CDR3. In DNA form, the CDR3 reads TGTGCCAGCTCACCAGGGGGGGAGCAGTACTTC. It is translated as CASSPGGEQYF. The V gene is TRBV18, the J gene TRBJ2-7, with D possibly being TRBD2 (6 bases). From germline, CDR1 is KGHSH and CDR2 LQKENI. CDR3 length: 11 residues. V shed 2 bases and J shed 7 bases, with 6 bases lying between them.

This chain uses TRBV3-1 (or the pseudogene TRBV3-2) with TRBJ2-5; 7 positions agree with TRBD2. The germline V gene encodes CDR1 LGHDT and CDR2 YNNKEL (reference sequence). The CDR3 is made up of 13 amino acids. Trimming cost V 8 bases and J 0 bases; bases outside gene matches: 3. In DNA, the CDR3 is TGTGCCAGCCCCAGCGGGAACCAAGAGACCCAGTACTTC. It encodes CASPSGNQETQYF.

This clone appeared a few times. The chain has TRBV5-1 and TRBJ2-2; D uncertain. CDR1 is SGHRS, CDR2 YFSETQ, per germline. This CDR3 has 13 amino acids. Trimming removed 3 bases from V and 6 bases from J, with 9 bases in between. The CDR3 loop reads CASSSNSPGELFF. The CDR3 DNA reads as TGCGCCAGCAGCTCCAATAGCCCCGGGGAGCTGTTTTTT.

This clone is a singleton in its sample. The chain recombines TRBV19 with TRBJ1-1; TRBD1 is a possible D gene (5 bases). This CDR3 has 14 amino acids. The germline gives CDR1 LNHDA, CDR2 SQIVND (reference sequence). Trimming left V 7 bases short and J 5 bases short, with 17 bases between. CDR3 in amino acids: CASNTFSGGTEAFF. The CDR3 DNA follows: TGTGCCAGTAATACTTTTTCGGGGGGAACTGAAGCTTTCTTT.

This chain uses TRBV12-3 or TRBV12-4 with TRBJ1-4; TRBD1 might be the D (6 bases). The CDR3 totals 12 residues. V lost 5 bases to trimming and J lost 13 bases, with 14 bases between them. CDR3 DNA sequence: TGTGCCAGCAGTCCGAGGACAGTTCCACTGTTTTTT. Protein product: CASSPRTVPLFF.

The genes are TRBV29-1 and TRBJ2-1; the match to TRBD2 covers 13 bases. The CDR3 consists of 16 residues. Germline-derived CDR1 and CDR2 are SQVTM and ANQGSEA. The V and J ends lost 1 base and 9 bases, in that order; junction bases with no gene match: 9. The CDR3 DNA is TGCAGCGTTGAAGTATATAGGACTAGCGGGAGTGGTGAGCAGTTCTTC. This gives the protein CSVEVYRTSGSGEQFF.

The chain has TRBV6-5 and TRBJ2-7, with 9 bases lining up with TRBD1. The J segment lost 3 bases and the V segment lost 5 bases, leaving 5 bases of the junction unmatched. Germline-derived CDR1 and CDR2 are MNHEY and SVGAGI. The CDR3 consists of 14 residues. DNA for the CDR3: TGTGCCAGCAGTAAGGGGACAGGGAGCTACGAGCAGTACTTC. This sequence encodes CASSKGTGSYEQYF.

With respect to this clone: Other DNA sequences in the sample encode the same CDR3. The rearrangement joins TRBV28 to TRBJ2-6; 7 bases match TRBD1. Germline lookup yields CDR1 MDHEN and CDR2 SYDVKM. Trimming cost V 4 bases and J 2 bases; bases outside gene matches: 2. The CDR3 extends over 15 amino acids. The CDR3 here is CASSSTGAGANVLTF. DNA of the CDR3: TGTGCCAGCAGTTCTACAGGGGCTGGGGCCAACGTCCTGACTTTC.

Many counts were recorded for this clone. V is TRBV6-6 and J is TRBJ2-7; TRBD1 aligns across 9 bases. This CDR3 comprises 12 residues. From germline, CDR1 is MNHNY and CDR2 SVGAGI (reference sequence). Trimming took 8 bases from V and 1 from J; bases not matched to a gene: 0. This CDR3 reads CASDRGSYEQYF. In nucleotides, the CDR3 is TGTGCCAGCGACAGGGGGTCCTACGAGCAGTACTTC.

The chain employs TRBV10-3 and TRBJ2-3, with D perhaps TRBD2 (6 bases). CDR3 length: 14 residues. Germline CDR1 ENHRY, CDR2 SYGVKD. The V end lost 11 bases, the J end lost 2 bases, and 17 bases lay between the germline ends. The CDR3, as DNA: TGTGCCCCTCCCCGGGACTCCGTCACAGATACGCAGTATTTT. This encodes CAPPRDSVTDTQYF.

The chain joins TRBV18 to TRBJ2-7, with TRBD1 matching over 9 bases. Per germline, CDR1 KGHSH and CDR2 LQKENI. The CDR3 is 15 residues long. The V and J ends lost 6 bases and 0 bases, in that order; junction bases with no gene match: 6. CDR3 in amino acids: CASSRGQGPSYEQYF. CDR3 coding DNA: TGTGCCAGCTCCCGTGGACAGGGGCCCTCCTACGAGCAGTACTTC. Complete variable domain (other parts from reference TRBV18 and TRBJ2-7): NAGVMQNPRHLVRRRGQEARLRCSPMKGHSHVYWYRQLPEEGLKFMVYLQKENIIDESGMPKERFSAEFPKEGPSILRIQQVVRGDSAAYFCASSRGQGPSYEQYFGPGTRLTVT.

This rearrangement joins TRBV5-5 to TRBJ2-7; the match to TRBD2 covers 9 bases. V lost 4 bases, J lost 5 bases, and 10 bases stayed unmatched. Germline values: CDR1 SGHKS, CDR2 YYEKEE (reference sequence). This CDR3 is built from 15 residues. DNA of the CDR3: TGTGCCAGCAGCGGGATAGCGGGAGATCGCCACGAGCAGTACTTC. Its protein is CASSGIAGDRHEQYF.

This chain connects TRBV7-3 to TRBJ2-7, with 12 bases fitting TRBD1. Germline CDR1 is SGHTA and CDR2 is FQGTGA. This CDR3 comprises 15 residues. V shed 5 bases and J 6 bases; nucleotides not matched to a gene: 8. The CDR3 sequence is CASSQGTGGASEQYF. For the CDR3, the DNA is TGTGCCAGCAGCCAAGGGACAGGGGGCGCGTCCGAGCAGTACTTC.

V usage is TRBV14 and J usage is TRBJ1-2, with D possibly matching TRBD1 (5 bases). Germline CDR1 SGHDN, CDR2 FVKESK. This CDR3 spans 12 amino acids. V was clipped by 6 bases and J by 8 bases, with 13 bases between them. For the CDR3, the DNA is TGTGCCAGCAGTGAAGGGGTCTGGGGCTACACCTTC. Translated: CASSEGVWGYTF.

The V gene is TRBV5-1, the J gene TRBJ2-7; 8 positions agree with TRBD2. The length of the CDR3 is 13 residues. Germline CDR1 is SGHRS and CDR2 is YFSETQ. J gave up 5 bases and V 3 bases, and 4 bases lay outside the gene matches. The CDR3 nucleotides are TGCGCCAGCAGCTCGGGACTAGTAAACGAGCAGTACTTC. Its translation is CASSSGLVNEQYF.

The chain recombines TRBV4-3 with TRBJ2-1; 7 nucleotides match TRBD2. This CDR3 region has 16 residues. Germline-derived CDR1 and CDR2 are LGHNA and YSLEER. V was clipped by 0 bases and J by 0 bases; unmatched bases: 2. The CDR3 region is CASSQEGGSSYNEQFF. The CDR3 bases are TGCGCCAGCAGCCAAGAGGGCGGGAGCTCCTACAATGAGCAGTTCTTC.

The chain couples TRBV5-1 to TRBJ2-1; 9 bases map to TRBD1. This CDR3 is 14 amino acids long. The germline V gene has CDR1 SGHRS and CDR2 YFSETQ. V gave up 6 bases and J gave up 8 bases; unmatched junction bases: 9. CDR3 DNA sequence: TGCGCCAGCACCCACAGGGGGCAGTTGGATGAGCAGTTCTTC. Its translation is CASTHRGQLDEQFF. Supplemented by reference TRBV5-1 and TRBJ2-1, the full variable domain reads KAGVTQTPRYLIKTRGQQVTLSCSPISGHRSVSWYQQTPGQGLQFLFEYFSETQRNKGNFPGRFSGRQFSNSRSEMNVSTLELGDSALYLCASTHRGQLDEQFFGPGTRLTVL.

This clone was counted once. The chain employs TRBV9 and TRBJ1-6; possibly TRBD1 for D (5 bases). The CDR3 sequence is 17 residues long. The germline V and J ends were trimmed by 3 bases and 2 bases, with 15 bases remaining between them. The germline gives CDR1 SGDLS, CDR2 YYNGEE. CDR3 coding DNA: TGTGCCAGCAGCGGGACGGGGGACCGGCCCTATAATTCACCCCTCCACTTT. Translating it yields CASSGTGDRPYNSPLHF.

The chain has TRBV28 and TRBJ1-2; a possible D gene is TRBD1 (6 bases). V gave up 2 bases and J gave up 3 bases, with 19 bases separating them. The CDR3 runs to 17 residues. From germline, CDR1 is MDHEN and CDR2 SYDVKM. The CDR3 protein is CASSLPLREGVDYGYTF. The CDR3 DNA follows: TGTGCCAGCAGTTTACCTTTGAGGGAGGGGGTGGACTATGGCTACACCTTC.

The chain recombines TRBV4-2 with TRBJ2-7, with TRBD1 matching over 7 bases. Germline V gene data show CDR1 as LGHNA and CDR2 as YNFKEQ. The J segment lost 2 bases and the V segment lost 4 bases, leaving 2 bases of the junction unmatched. This CDR3 comprises 13 residues. DNA for the CDR3: TGTGCCAGCAGCCCCGGACAGGCCTACGAGCAGTACTTC. This translates into CASSPGQAYEQYF.

In its sample, this clone was seen once. The V gene is TRBV6-5, the J gene TRBJ2-7, with TRBD1 matching 10 bases. J was trimmed by 4 bases and V by 6 bases; bases with no gene match: 9. The V gene's germline CDR1 is MNHEY and CDR2 SVGAGI. This CDR3 comprises 15 residues. In nucleotides, the CDR3 is TGTGCCAGCAGCACAGAGGGACAGGGGAGGTACGAGCAGTACTTC. Its protein product is CASSTEGQGRYEQYF.

The chain is built from TRBV5-5 and TRBJ1-2; weak D call: TRBD1 (6 bases). V was shortened by 0 bases and J by 3 bases, with 15 bases between the two germline ends. This CDR3 region has 16 residues. Germline V gives CDR1 SGHKS, CDR2 YYEKEE (reference sequence). The CDR3: CASSLVAGGVDYGYTF. CDR3 coding DNA: TGTGCCAGCAGCTTGGTGGCTGGGGGCGTCGACTATGGCTACACCTTC.

The chain recombines TRBV7-8 with TRBJ2-7, with 10 positions matching TRBD2. Germline assignment: CDR1 SGHVS and CDR2 FQNEAQ. This CDR3 is 15 amino acids long. Germline trimming cut 2 bases from V and 1 base from J; bases unmatched to any gene: 2. CDR3: CASSLQLAGSYEQYF. The CDR3, as DNA: TGTGCCAGCAGCTTACAACTAGCGGGGTCCTACGAGCAGTACTTC. Full variable domain (rest looked up from reference TRBV7-8 and TRBJ2-7): GAGVSQSPRYKVAKRGQDVALRCDPISGHVSLFWYQQALGQGPEFLTYFQNEAQLDKSGLPSDRFFAERPEGSVSTLKIQRTQQEDSAVYLCASSLQLAGSYEQYFGPGTRLTVT.

In nucleotides, the CDR3 is TGTGCCAGCAGCTCGGGACACCTCTACGAGCAGTACTTC. This sequence encodes CASSSGHLYEQYF. The chain recombines TRBV5-6 with TRBJ2-7, with a tentative D call TRBD1 (6 bases). CDR3 length: 13 amino acids. Germline assignment: CDR1 SGHDT and CDR2 YYEEEE. The germline V and J ends were trimmed by 3 bases and 3 bases, with 10 bases remaining between them.

The chain couples TRBV28 to TRBJ2-7; D possibly corresponds to TRBD2 (5 bases). The germline gives CDR1 MDHEN, CDR2 SYDVKM. The CDR3 consists of 14 residues. V gave up 4 bases and J gave up 0 bases, with 10 bases separating them. CDR3 DNA sequence: TGTGCCAGCAGTTGGCGGGTCAGCTCCTACGAGCAGTACTTC. Protein product: CASSWRVSSYEQYF.